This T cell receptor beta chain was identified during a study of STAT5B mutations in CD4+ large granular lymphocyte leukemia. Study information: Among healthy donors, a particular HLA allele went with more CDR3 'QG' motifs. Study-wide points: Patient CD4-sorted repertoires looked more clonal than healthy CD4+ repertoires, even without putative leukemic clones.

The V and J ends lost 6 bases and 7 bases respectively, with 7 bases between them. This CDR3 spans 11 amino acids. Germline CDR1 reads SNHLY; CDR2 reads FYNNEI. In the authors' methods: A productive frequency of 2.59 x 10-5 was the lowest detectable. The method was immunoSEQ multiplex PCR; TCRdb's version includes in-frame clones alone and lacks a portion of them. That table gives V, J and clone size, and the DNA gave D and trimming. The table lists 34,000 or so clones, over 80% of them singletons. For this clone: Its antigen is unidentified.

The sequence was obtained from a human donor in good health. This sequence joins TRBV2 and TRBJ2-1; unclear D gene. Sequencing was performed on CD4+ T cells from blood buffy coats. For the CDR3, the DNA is TGTGCCAGCAGGGCCCTTAATGAGCAGTTCTTC. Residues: CASRALNEQFF. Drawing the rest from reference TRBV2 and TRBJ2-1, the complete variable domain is EPEVTQTPSHQVTQMGQEVILRCVPISNHLYFYWYRQILGQKVEFLVSFYNNEISEKSEIFDDQFSVERPDGSNFTLKIRSTKLEDSAMYFCASRALNEQFFGPGTRLTVL.